These 24 T cell receptor beta chains were all obtained from the same sample, sequenced in a study of vaccination and CD4 T cells after COVID-19. The treatment is: roughly ten-day PBMC culture with coronavirus spike peptide pools or control peptides (ViraFEST assay). Cultured CD4+ T-cell DNA underwent Oncomine TCR Beta short-read sequencing. TCRdb analysed the PCR reads with MiXCR anew, one entry per CDR3 protein. The table lists about 19,000 distinct CDR3 sequences, around 48% of them singletons, with over 15% in the top ten. Antigens of these TCRs are unknown. Specimen: CD4+ T cells from blood, cultured in vitro, collected before SARS-CoV-2 vaccination. The source is a human donor who had recovered from COVID-19.

The CDR3 loop reads CASSGHSEGYEQYF. CDR3 sequence (DNA): TGTGCCAGCAGTGGCCACTCTGAGGGGTACGAGCAGTACTTC. The gene calls are TRBV6-1 and TRBJ2-7; D might be TRBD1 or TRBD2, each matching 5 bases. The CDR3 consists of 14 residues. From germline, CDR1 is MNHNS and CDR2 SASEGT. V lost 4 bases and J lost 4, with 14 bases in between.

The chain is built from TRBV10-3 and TRBJ1-2, with 7 bases aligning to TRBD1. Germline trimming cut 8 bases from V and 8 bases from J; bases unmatched to any gene: 8. Germline CDR1 ENHRY, CDR2 SYGVKD. This CDR3 comprises 12 residues. CDR3 DNA sequence: TGTGCCATCGGTACAGGGGACCGCGGCTACACCTTC. Translating gives CAIGTGDRGYTF.

This chain connects TRBV7-2 to TRBJ1-2; 10 bases agree with TRBD1. The CDR3 is 14 amino acids. J gave up 7 bases and V 3 bases, and 5 bases lay outside the gene matches. Germline values: CDR1 SGHTA, CDR2 FQGNSA. The CDR3 spells CASSLTTGGLGYTF. The CDR3 DNA is TGTGCCAGCAGCTTGACGACAGGGGGCCTTGGCTACACCTTC.

The chain links TRBV6-2 or TRBV6-3 to TRBJ2-5; the D is unclear. Per the germline V gene, CDR1 is MNHEY and CDR2 is SVGEGT. The germline V and J ends were trimmed by 5 bases and 4 bases, with 8 bases remaining between them. The CDR3 consists of 12 residues. CDR3 coding DNA: TGTGCCAGCAGTAGGATTCCAGAGACCCAGTACTTC. Translated: CASSRIPETQYF.

The sample holds a few counts of this clonotype. The chain joins TRBV20-1 to TRBJ1-4, with unresolved D. Germline-derived CDR1 and CDR2 are DFQATT and SNEGSKA (reference sequence). V lost 0 bases, J lost 4 bases, and 15 bases lay in between. The CDR3 length is 16 residues. The CDR3: CSARDTRLGVNEKLFF. The CDR3 region has the DNA TGCAGTGCTAGAGATACCAGATTGGGAGTTAATGAAAAACTGTTTTTT.

The genes are TRBV28 and TRBJ1-1; D is unclear. From germline, CDR1 is MDHEN and CDR2 SYDVKM. The germline V and J ends were trimmed by 3 bases and 2 bases, with 7 bases remaining between them. The CDR3 length is 13 residues. CDR3 sequence reads: CASSFRPNTEAFF. As DNA, the CDR3 is TGTGCCAGCAGTTTTAGACCAAACACTGAAGCTTTCTTT.

This clonotype was observed a few times. The V gene is TRBV6-1, the J gene TRBJ2-5, with 11 bases lining up with TRBD1. Trimming took 5 bases from V and 4 from J; bases not matched to a gene: 6. This CDR3 contains 15 residues. Per the germline V gene, CDR1 is MNHNS and CDR2 is SASEGT. The CDR3 loop reads CASSRPGQGGETQYF. In nucleotides, the CDR3 is TGTGCCAGCAGTCGACCGGGACAGGGGGGAGAGACCCAGTACTTC.

This chain links TRBV7-9 with TRBJ2-2; maybe TRBD1 (6 bases). V lost 2 bases and J 1 base, leaving 11 bases between the germline ends. The CDR3 sequence is 16 residues long. The germline gives CDR1 SEHNR, CDR2 FQNEAQ (reference sequence). The CDR3 loop reads CASSLRQGQNTGELFF. The CDR3 nucleotides are TGTGCCAGCAGCTTAAGGCAGGGACAGAACACCGGGGAGCTGTTTTTT. The variable domain in full, completed from reference TRBV7-9 and TRBJ2-2, reads DTGVSQNPRHKITKRGQNVTFRCDPISEHNRLYWYRQTLGQGPEFLTYFQNEAQLEKSRLLSDRFSAERPKGSFSTLEIQRTEQGDSAMYLCASSLRQGQNTGELFFGEGSRLTVL.

This clonotype was observed a single time. V usage is TRBV11-3 and J usage is TRBJ2-3; D is undetermined. CDR1 is SGHNT and CDR2 is YENEEA in the germline V gene. The CDR3 totals 14 residues. The V and J ends lost 4 bases and 0 bases respectively, with 8 bases between them. In nucleotides, the CDR3 is TGTGCCAGCAGCTCCATCACTAGCACAGATACGCAGTATTTT. Its protein product is CASSSITSTDTQYF.

This clonotype was detected only a few times. The V and J genes are TRBV20-1 and TRBJ2-7; maybe TRBD1 (6 bases). The CDR3 has 14 residues. Trimming removed 5 bases at V and 2 bases at J, with 16 bases between. CDR1 and CDR2 (germline): DFQATT, SNEGSKA (reference sequence). The CDR3: CSAPQTGFTYEQYF. In nucleotides, the CDR3 is TGCAGTGCTCCACAGACAGGCTTTACCTACGAGCAGTACTTC.

The V gene is TRBV20-1, the J gene TRBJ2-2; maybe TRBD2 (7 bases). The ends were cut back, 3 bases at V and 6 bases at J, with 14 bases in the middle. The germline CDR1 and CDR2 sequences are DFQATT and SNEGSKA (reference sequence). The CDR3 covers 14 residues. DNA for the CDR3: TGCAGTGCTAGTCGGGGGGCGCGGTCCGGGGAGCTGTTTTTT. Amino acid sequence: CSASRGARSGELFF.

The rearrangement joins TRBV20-1 to TRBJ1-1; TRBD1 aligns across 7 bases. There are 13 residues in the CDR3. V lost 3 bases and J lost 11; bases outside the gene matches: 12. Per germline, CDR1 DFQATT and CDR2 SNEGSKA (reference sequence). The CDR3 sequence: CSARDDRVVQAFF. CDR3 bases: TGCAGTGCTAGGGATGACAGGGTAGTACAGGCTTTCTTT.

This clonotype was seen a handful of times. This sequence joins TRBV28 and TRBJ1-5, with D unresolved. The CDR3 length is 14 residues. Trimming removed 5 bases from V and 7 bases from J, with 15 bases in between. CDR1 and CDR2 from the germline V gene are MDHEN and SYDVKM. As DNA, the CDR3 is TGTGCCAGCAGTCCCGGATGGGAACACCAGCCCCAGCATTTT. It translates to CASSPGWEHQPQHF. The whole variable domain, filled in from reference TRBV28 and TRBJ1-5, reads DVKVTQSSRYLVKRTGEKVFLECVQDMDHENMFWYRQDPGLGLRLIYFSYDVKMKEKGDIPEGYSVSREKKERFSLILESASTNQTSMYLCASSPGWEHQPQHFGDGTRLSIL.

The CDR3 loop reads CASSQDRDQPQHF. The CDR3 bases are TGCGCCAGCAGCCAAGATCGGGATCAGCCCCAGCATTTT. The rearrangement joins TRBV4-1 to TRBJ1-5; D gene ambiguous. The CDR3 has 13 residues. CDR1 is MGHRA and CDR2 is YSYEKL in the germline V gene. V lost 0 bases, J lost 5 bases, and 5 bases lay in between.

This clonotype has only a few counts. This chain links TRBV6-5 with TRBJ2-7; 10 bases map to TRBD1. J was trimmed by 3 bases and V by 2 bases; bases with no gene match: 4. There are 15 residues in the CDR3. Germline V CDR1 and CDR2: MNHEY, SVGAGI. CDR3 sequence reads: CASSYAGTGDYEQYF. DNA of the CDR3: TGTGCCAGCAGTTACGCAGGGACAGGGGACTACGAGCAGTACTTC.

This clonotype was found a few times. CDR3 nucleotide sequence: TGTGCCGGCGGGTCCTATAACTATGGCTACACCTTC. It translates to CAGGSYNYGYTF. The chain employs TRBV2 and TRBJ1-2; the D is unclear. There are 12 residues in the CDR3. Deletions cut 11 bases from V and 1 base from J, with 11 bases between. Germline loops: CDR1 SNHLY, CDR2 FYNNEI. The whole variable domain, remainder taken from reference TRBV2 and TRBJ1-2, is EPEVTQTPSHQVTQMGQEVILRCVPISNHLYFYWYRQILGQKVEFLVSFYNNEISEKSEIFDDQFSVERPDGSNFTLKIRSTKLEDSAMYFCAGGSYNYGYTFGSGTRLTVV.

This rearrangement joins TRBV12-3 or TRBV12-4 to TRBJ1-5; 7 bases fit TRBD1. After removal of 5 bases from V and 7 bases from J, the junction contained 5 bases not matched to a gene. This CDR3 has 13 amino acids. The CDR3 spells CASSQTGAQPQHF. In DNA, the CDR3 is TGTGCCAGCAGTCAAACAGGGGCCCAGCCCCAGCATTTT.

V and J are TRBV7-9 and TRBJ2-7; D not certain. From germline, CDR1 is SEHNR and CDR2 FQNEAQ (reference sequence). This CDR3 has 14 residues. V lost 3 bases, J lost 2 bases, and 11 bases lay in between. The CDR3 loop is CASSFPAGPYEQYF. The CDR3 DNA is TGTGCCAGCAGCTTCCCGGCAGGACCCTACGAGCAGTACTTC. Using reference TRBV7-9 and TRBJ2-7 for the parts outside the CDR3, the full variable domain is DTGVSQNPRHKITKRGQNVTFRCDPISEHNRLYWYRQTLGQGPEFLTYFQNEAQLEKSRLLSDRFSAERPKGSFSTLEIQRTEQGDSAMYLCASSFPAGPYEQYFGPGTRLTVT.

The gene calls are TRBV11-3 and TRBJ1-1, with D hard to call. Germline V CDR1 and CDR2: SGHNT, YENEEA. V was shortened by 4 bases and J by 3 bases, with 9 bases between the two germline ends. This CDR3 spans 13 amino acids. Written as DNA, the CDR3 is TGTGCCAGCAGCTCAAAGGTGGACACTGAAGCTTTCTTT. This sequence encodes CASSSKVDTEAFF.

The V call is TRBV20-1, the J call TRBJ1-1; D unclear. This CDR3 has 11 amino acids. In germline, CDR1 is DFQATT, CDR2 SNEGSKA (reference sequence). Trimming shortened V by 0 bases and J by 1 base, and 0 bases separated the two germline ends. CDR3: CSARENTEAFF. The DNA of the CDR3 is TGCAGTGCTAGAGAGAACACTGAAGCTTTCTTT.

V usage is TRBV5-4 and J usage is TRBJ1-1; 10 positions match TRBD1. CDR1 is SGHNT and CDR2 is YYREEE in the germline V gene (reference sequence). Trimming at V came to 4 bases and at J to 0 bases, leaving 6 bases not matched to a gene. The CDR3 totals 16 residues. As DNA, the CDR3 is TGTGCCAGCAGCCCACGGACAGGGGGAGTGAACACTGAAGCTTTCTTT. It codes for CASSPRTGGVNTEAFF.

V is TRBV2 and J is TRBJ1-1; TRBD1 might be the D (5 bases). Trimming shortened V by 7 bases and J by 11 bases, and 17 bases separated the two germline ends. This CDR3 contains 12 residues. Germline CDR1 and CDR2: SNHLY and FYNNEI. This CDR3 is CASNVLSWGAFF. The CDR3 DNA reads TGTGCCAGCAATGTTCTCTCCTGGGGGGCTTTCTTT.

This clonotype was detected only a few times. This chain uses TRBV11-2 with TRBJ2-7; 7 bases align to TRBD2. V shed 3 bases and J 7 bases; nucleotides not matched to a gene: 6. Germline-derived CDR1 and CDR2 are SGHAT and FQNNGV. The CDR3 length is 13 residues. CDR3 protein: CASSFDRAGEQYF. The CDR3 coding sequence is TGTGCCAGCAGCTTCGACAGAGCGGGAGAGCAGTACTTC. Complete variable domain (other parts from reference TRBV11-2 and TRBJ2-7): EAGVAQSPRYKIIEKRQSVAFWCNPISGHATLYWYQQILGQGPKLLIQFQNNGVVDDSQLPKDRFSAERLKGVDSTLKIQPAKLEDSAVYLCASSFDRAGEQYFGPGTRLTVT.

A single count supports this clonotype. This sequence joins TRBV27 and TRBJ1-6, with D maybe TRBD1 (5 bases). Trimming took off 5 bases at V and 7 bases at J, with 36 bases between the two ends. Germline V lookup: CDR1 MNHEY, CDR2 SMNVEV (reference sequence). The CDR3 has 22 residues. The CDR3 reads CASSPDLDGTMGVLGGNSPLHF. As DNA, the CDR3 is TGTGCCAGCAGTCCTGATCTGGACGGGACTATGGGAGTTCTCGGAGGGAATTCACCCCTCCACTTT.